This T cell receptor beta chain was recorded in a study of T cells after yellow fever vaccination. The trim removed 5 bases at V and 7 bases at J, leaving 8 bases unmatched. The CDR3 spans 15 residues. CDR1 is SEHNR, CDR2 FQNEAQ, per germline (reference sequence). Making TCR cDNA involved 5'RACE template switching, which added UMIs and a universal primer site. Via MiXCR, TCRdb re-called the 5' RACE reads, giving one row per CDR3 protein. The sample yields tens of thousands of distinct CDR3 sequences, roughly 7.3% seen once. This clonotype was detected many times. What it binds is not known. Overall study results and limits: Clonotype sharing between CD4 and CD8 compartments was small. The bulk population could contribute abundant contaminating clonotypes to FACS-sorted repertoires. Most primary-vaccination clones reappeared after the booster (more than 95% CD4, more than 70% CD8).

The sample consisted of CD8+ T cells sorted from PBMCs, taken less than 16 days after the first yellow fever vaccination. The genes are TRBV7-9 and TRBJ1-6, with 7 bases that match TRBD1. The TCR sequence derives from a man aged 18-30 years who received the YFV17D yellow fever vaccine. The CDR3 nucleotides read TGTGCCAGCAGCCCACCCGGGACAGCAAATTCACCCCTCCACTTT. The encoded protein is CASSPPGTANSPLHF.